This record looks at one T cell receptor (beta chain) sequence and its context. Its specificity is not known. This CDR3 has 15 residues. The V gene end was trimmed by 3 bases and the J gene end by 5 bases; junction bases not matched to a gene: 7. Per germline, CDR1 SGHTA and CDR2 FQGNSA. This sample was taken from a study of immune evolution from preneoplasia to lung adenocarcinoma. Whole-study context: HLA loss of heterozygosity: 7% AIS, about 15% MIA, around 35% ADC, none AAH. Study-wide findings and caveats: Compared with EGFR-mutant or double wild-type lesions, KRAS-mutant nodules were more clonal.

Two lung cancer pathologists independently confirmed each histologic diagnosis. Premalignant or tumor cells were enriched by macro-dissection after pathologic assessment. Sequencing used immunoSEQ multiplex PCR; TCRdb keeps in-frame clones, though not all of them. The sample shows tens of thousands of clones, 74% of them seen only once. The sequence was collected from a person between 55 and 69 years old with lung adenocarcinoma. Sequenced material: FFPE invasive lung adenocarcinoma tissue. The chain uses TRBV7-2 and TRBJ2-3, with 8 bases that match TRBD2. The CDR3 region is CASSFQLAEGDTQYF. The CDR3 DNA sequence: TGTGCCAGCAGCTTCCAACTAGCGGAGGGAGATACGCAGTATTTT.